Given below is one T cell receptor (beta chain) in context. Its target is unknown. Method: immunoSEQ multiplex PCR; TCRdb's copy keeps in-frame clones and lacks some. Of about 2,100,000 clones detected, 85% to 95% appear once; the ten largest clones hold approximately 1.7%. This record belongs to a study of shared clonotypes between healthy human individuals. Across the study: CD8 memory received one plate per donor, CD8 naive two, CD4 memory three and CD4 naive three.

General study points: At large depth, rarefaction still showed sorted-subset sequencing to be incomplete. Blood was the sole source, and tissue repertoires probably differ.

CDR1 is SEHNR, CDR2 FQNEAQ, per germline (reference sequence). The CDR3 is 15 amino acids. V lost 5 bases to trimming and J lost 3 bases; unmatched junction nucleotides: 9. Naive CD8 cells comprised CD45RO-negative, CCR7-positively selected cells, excluding terminally differentiated effector memory CD45RA+ cells. The chain is built from TRBV7-9 and TRBJ2-7; 8 bases align to TRBD2. The sequenced sample consisted of naive CD8+ T cells from PBMCs. The sequence derives from a young man in good health. Some clones in this sample may be carry-over from other donors' samples. CDR3 nucleotides: TGTGCCAGCAGCGTATCTAGCGGGCGTTACTACGAGCAGTACTTC. Translation: CASSVSSGRYYEQYF.